The clone carrying this TCR beta chain was seen repeatedly, ten times or more. The length of the CDR3 is 17 residues. The germline V gene has CDR1 SGHTA and CDR2 FQGTGA. V shed 0 bases, J shed 3 bases, and the junction held 5 bases outside the gene matches. TCRdb called the 5' RACE reads again in MiXCR, with one record for every CDR3 protein. The table shows nearly 300,000 distinct CDR3 sequences, with 8.5% to 10% occurring only once. This sample is drawn from a study of T cells after yellow fever vaccination. V gene TRBV7-3 combines with J gene TRBJ1-1, with 12 bases that match TRBD1. The sample was CD4+ T cells sorted from PBMCs, taken 5 days after the yellow fever booster vaccination. The origin of this receptor is a man aged 18-30 years who received the YFV17D yellow fever vaccine. Written as DNA, the CDR3 is TGTGCCAGCAGCTTAACGGGACAGGGGGCGCTGGACACTGAAGCTTTCTTT. Amino acids: CASSLTGQGALDTEAFF. Based on the CDR3 plus reference TRBV7-3 and TRBJ1-1, the full variable domain is GAGVSQTPSNKVTEKGKYVELRCDPISGHTALYWYRQSLGQGPEFLIYFQGTGAADDSGLPNDRFFAVRPEGSVSTLKIQRTERGDSAVYLCASSLTGQGALDTEAFFGQGTRLTVV.